This T cell receptor (beta chain) was profiled in a study of blood T cell repertoires in COVID-19. About the study: Whether acute or convalescent, the COVID-19 samples came from the United States, Italy and Spain. Nucleic acid was either cDNA or gDNA, and it came from T cells, B-cell-depleted T cells, or PBMCs.

The CDR3 spans 20 residues. V was pared by 4 bases and J by 8 bases, with 19 bases of the junction left unmatched. Germline loops: CDR1 SNHLY, CDR2 FYNNEI. In the original workflow: Nucleated cell counts were estimated from reference gene primer amplification. Assay: immunoSEQ multiplex PCR; the TCRdb copy retains only in-frame clones and omits some. Clone size and V and J calls were adopted from that table, with D and trimming inferred from the DNA. The sample gives about 190,000 clones, around 80% of which show up once; 6.9% is in the top ten. Sequenced input: peripheral blood. This chain joins TRBV2 and TRBJ2-1; TRBD2 agrees at 14 bases. This clonotype was sampled from a man between 60 and 70 years old with acute or convalescent COVID-19. CDR3 sequence: CASSGSPSTMTSGRADEQFF. In DNA, the CDR3 is TGTGCCAGCAGTGGGTCCCCGTCTACAATGACTAGCGGGAGGGCCGATGAGCAGTTCTTC.